Listed here are 5 T cell receptor beta chains from one sample, sequenced in a study of T cells in tuberculosis. Time point indicated: new active TB diagnosis, blood taken before or within 7 days of starting treatment. TCRdb's table, derived via immunoSEQ multiplex PCR, lists solely in-frame clones and lacks some. The sample records some 30,000 clones, 70% to 90% being singletons. This specimen consisted of PBMCs, obtained at tuberculosis diagnosis. The receptors were gathered from an adult with tuberculosis.

The V and J genes are TRBV11-2 and TRBJ1-6; no reliable D call. The germline gives CDR1 SGHAT, CDR2 FQNNGV. V gave up 4 bases and J gave up 6 bases, with 13 bases separating them. The CDR3 contains 15 residues. The CDR3 sequence is CASSSLGGVNSPLHF. CDR3 nucleotide sequence: TGTGCCAGCAGCTCCCTCGGCGGTGTTAATTCACCCCTCCACTTT.

The CDR3 DNA follows: TGTGCCAGCAGCGTAGATGCAGGGAATAACTATGGCTACACCTTC. The encoded protein is CASSVDAGNNYGYTF. This chain links TRBV9 with TRBJ1-2; D is possibly TRBD1 (5 bases). Looked up from germline, CDR1 is SGDLS and CDR2 is YYNGEE. The CDR3 loop spans 15 amino acids. Trimming removed 0 bases from V and 1 base from J, with 10 bases in between.

V gene TRBV19 combines with J gene TRBJ2-1; D is unclear. CDR1 is LNHDA, CDR2 SQIVND, per germline (reference sequence). Trimming removed 6 bases at V and 7 bases at J, with 13 bases between. The CDR3 consists of 13 residues. The CDR3 sequence: CASRLPGANEQFF. The CDR3 DNA reads as TGTGCCAGTAGACTCCCGGGTGCTAATGAGCAGTTCTTC. The whole variable domain, filled in from reference TRBV19 and TRBJ2-1, reads DGGITQSPKYLFRKEGQNVTLSCEQNLNHDAMYWYRQDPGQGLRLIYYSQIVNDFQKGDIAEGYSVSREKKESFPLTVTSAQKNPTAFYLCASRLPGANEQFFGPGTRLTVL.

This chain joins TRBV2 and TRBJ2-1, with D possibly matching TRBD2 (6 bases). Germline-derived CDR1 and CDR2 are SNHLY and FYNNEI. The CDR3 has 11 residues. Trimming left V 4 bases short and J 13 bases short, with 11 bases between. The CDR3 spells CASSGSGVQFF. The CDR3 coding sequence is TGTGCCAGCAGTGGATCGGGAGTTCAGTTCTTC. Drawing the rest from reference TRBV2 and TRBJ2-1, the complete variable domain is EPEVTQTPSHQVTQMGQEVILRCVPISNHLYFYWYRQILGQKVEFLVSFYNNEISEKSEIFDDQFSVERPDGSNFTLKIRSTKLEDSAMYFCASSGSGVQFFGPGTRLTVL.

V and J are TRBV4-2 and TRBJ2-3, with D possibly TRBD2 on 6 matching bases. CDR1 and CDR2 from the germline V gene are LGHNA and YNFKEQ. The CDR3 is 12 residues long. V was pared by 6 bases and J by 4 bases, with 8 bases between. The CDR3, as DNA: TGTGCCAGCAGTTGGAGGGCAGATACGCAGTATTTT. Translating it yields CASSWRADTQYF.